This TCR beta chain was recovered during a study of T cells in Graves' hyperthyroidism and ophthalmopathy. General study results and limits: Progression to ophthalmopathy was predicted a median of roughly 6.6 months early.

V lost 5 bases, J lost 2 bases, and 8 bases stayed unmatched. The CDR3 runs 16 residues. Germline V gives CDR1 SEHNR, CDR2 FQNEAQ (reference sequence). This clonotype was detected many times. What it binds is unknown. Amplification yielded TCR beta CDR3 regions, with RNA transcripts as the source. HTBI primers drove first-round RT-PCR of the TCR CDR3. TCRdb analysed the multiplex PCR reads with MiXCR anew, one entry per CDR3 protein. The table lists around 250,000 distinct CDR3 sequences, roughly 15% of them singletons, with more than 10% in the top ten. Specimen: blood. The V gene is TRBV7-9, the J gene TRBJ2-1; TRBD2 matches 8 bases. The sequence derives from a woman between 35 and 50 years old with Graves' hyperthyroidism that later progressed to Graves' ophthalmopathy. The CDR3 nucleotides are TGTGCCAGCAGCCCAAGATCACTAGCGGCCTACAATGAGCAGTTCTTC. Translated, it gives CASSPRSLAAYNEQFF.